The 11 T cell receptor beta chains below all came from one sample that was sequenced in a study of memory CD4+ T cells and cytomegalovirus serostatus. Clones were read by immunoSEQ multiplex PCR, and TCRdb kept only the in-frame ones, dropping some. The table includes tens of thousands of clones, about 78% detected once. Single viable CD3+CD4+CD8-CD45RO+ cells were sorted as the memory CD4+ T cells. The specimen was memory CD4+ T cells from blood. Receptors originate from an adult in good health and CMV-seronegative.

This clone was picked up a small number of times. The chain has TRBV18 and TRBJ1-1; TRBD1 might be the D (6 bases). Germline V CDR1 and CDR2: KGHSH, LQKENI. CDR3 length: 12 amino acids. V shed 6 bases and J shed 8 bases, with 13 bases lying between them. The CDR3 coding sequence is TGTGCCAGCTCTCGGGACACCCTAGAAGCTTTCTTT. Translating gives CASSRDTLEAFF.

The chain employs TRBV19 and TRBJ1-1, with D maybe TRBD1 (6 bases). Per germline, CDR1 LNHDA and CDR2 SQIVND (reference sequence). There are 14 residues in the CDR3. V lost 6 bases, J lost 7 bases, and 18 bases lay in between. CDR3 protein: CASSWGGSPGEAFF. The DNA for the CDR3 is TGTGCCAGTAGCTGGGGGGGCTCCCCCGGTGAAGCTTTCTTT.

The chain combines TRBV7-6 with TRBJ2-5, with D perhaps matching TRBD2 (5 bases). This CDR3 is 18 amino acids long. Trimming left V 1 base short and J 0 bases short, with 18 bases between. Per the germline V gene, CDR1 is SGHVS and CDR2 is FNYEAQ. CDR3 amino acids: CASSLVGDYVPNQETQYF. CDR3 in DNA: TGTGCCAGCAGCTTAGTTGGCGACTACGTCCCGAACCAAGAGACCCAGTACTTC.

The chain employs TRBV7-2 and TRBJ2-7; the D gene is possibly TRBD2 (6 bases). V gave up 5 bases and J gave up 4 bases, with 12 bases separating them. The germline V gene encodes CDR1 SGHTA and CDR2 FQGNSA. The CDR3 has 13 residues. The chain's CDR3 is CASSRREFYEQYF. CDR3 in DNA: TGTGCCAGCAGCCGCCGGGAGTTTTACGAGCAGTACTTC.

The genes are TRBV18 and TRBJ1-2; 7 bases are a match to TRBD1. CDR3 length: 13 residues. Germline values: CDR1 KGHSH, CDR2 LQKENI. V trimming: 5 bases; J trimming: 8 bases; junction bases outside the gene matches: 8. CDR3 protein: CASSKTGNDGYTF. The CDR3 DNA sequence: TGTGCCAGCTCAAAGACAGGGAATGACGGCTACACCTTC.

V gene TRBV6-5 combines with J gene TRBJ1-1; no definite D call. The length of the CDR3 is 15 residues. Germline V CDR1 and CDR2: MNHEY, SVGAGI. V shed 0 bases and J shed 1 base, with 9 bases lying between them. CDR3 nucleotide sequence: TGTGCCAGCAGTTACTCGATCATCAGGAACACTGAAGCTTTCTTT. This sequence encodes CASSYSIIRNTEAFF.

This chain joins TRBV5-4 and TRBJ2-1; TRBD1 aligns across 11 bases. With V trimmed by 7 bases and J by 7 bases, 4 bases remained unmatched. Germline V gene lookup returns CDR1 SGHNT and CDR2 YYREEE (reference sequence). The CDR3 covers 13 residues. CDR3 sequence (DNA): TGTGCCAGCCACGGACAGGGGGCGAATGAGCAGTTCTTC. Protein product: CASHGQGANEQFF.

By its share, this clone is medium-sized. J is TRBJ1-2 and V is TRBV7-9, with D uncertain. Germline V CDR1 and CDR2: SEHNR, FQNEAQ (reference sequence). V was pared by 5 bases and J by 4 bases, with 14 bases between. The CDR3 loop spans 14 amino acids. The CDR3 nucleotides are TGTGCCAGCAGCCCCCGAGCGGGTGTCTATGGCTACACCTTC. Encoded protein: CASSPRAGVYGYTF. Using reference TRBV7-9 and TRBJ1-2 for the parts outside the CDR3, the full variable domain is DTGVSQNPRHKITKRGQNVTFRCDPISEHNRLYWYRQTLGQGPEFLTYFQNEAQLEKSRLLSDRFSAERPKGSFSTLEIQRTEQGDSAMYLCASSPRAGVYGYTFGSGTRLTVV.

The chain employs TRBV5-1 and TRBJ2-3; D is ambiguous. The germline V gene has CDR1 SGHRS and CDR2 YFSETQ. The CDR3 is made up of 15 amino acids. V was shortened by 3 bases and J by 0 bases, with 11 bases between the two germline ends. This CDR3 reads CASSYYQDSTDTQYF. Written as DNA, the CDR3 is TGCGCCAGCAGCTACTATCAGGACAGCACAGATACGCAGTATTTT.

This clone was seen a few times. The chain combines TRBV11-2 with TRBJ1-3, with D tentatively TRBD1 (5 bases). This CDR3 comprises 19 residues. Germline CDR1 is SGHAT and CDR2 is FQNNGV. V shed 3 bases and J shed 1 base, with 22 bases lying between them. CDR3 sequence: CASSFTQGRGIGSGNTIYF. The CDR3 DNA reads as TGTGCCAGCAGCTTTACCCAGGGACGGGGAATCGGATCTGGAAACACCATATATTTT.

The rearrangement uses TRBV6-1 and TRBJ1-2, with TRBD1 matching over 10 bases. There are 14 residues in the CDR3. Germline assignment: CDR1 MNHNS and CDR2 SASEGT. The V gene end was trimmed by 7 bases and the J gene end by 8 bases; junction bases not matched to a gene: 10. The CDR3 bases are TGTGCCAGCAAAACCGGGACAGGGGTAGGGGGCTACACCTTC. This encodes CASKTGTGVGGYTF.